The present T cell receptor (beta chain) was sequenced within a study of cytomegalovirus exposure and HLA in healthy donors. In the PCR, 60 Vbeta and 13 Jbeta primers were used. Sequencing used immunoSEQ multiplex PCR; TCRdb keeps in-frame clones, though not all of them. The sample has more than 110,000 clones; around 83% are singletons. The germline gives CDR1 WNHNN, CDR2 SYGVQD (reference sequence). The CDR3 extends over 19 amino acids. V was clipped by 4 bases and J by 2 bases, with 27 bases between them. This clone was picked up one time. The chain couples TRBV10-1 to TRBJ2-7, with TRBD1 as a possible D gene (6 bases). The receptor was derived from a male donor in good health and CMV-seropositive. Sequencing input: PBMCs. The CDR3 sequence is CASSARGWDKDAAAYEQYF. DNA for the CDR3: TGCGCCAGCAGTGCTAGGGGGTGGGACAAAGACGCAGCTGCCTACGAGCAGTACTTC.